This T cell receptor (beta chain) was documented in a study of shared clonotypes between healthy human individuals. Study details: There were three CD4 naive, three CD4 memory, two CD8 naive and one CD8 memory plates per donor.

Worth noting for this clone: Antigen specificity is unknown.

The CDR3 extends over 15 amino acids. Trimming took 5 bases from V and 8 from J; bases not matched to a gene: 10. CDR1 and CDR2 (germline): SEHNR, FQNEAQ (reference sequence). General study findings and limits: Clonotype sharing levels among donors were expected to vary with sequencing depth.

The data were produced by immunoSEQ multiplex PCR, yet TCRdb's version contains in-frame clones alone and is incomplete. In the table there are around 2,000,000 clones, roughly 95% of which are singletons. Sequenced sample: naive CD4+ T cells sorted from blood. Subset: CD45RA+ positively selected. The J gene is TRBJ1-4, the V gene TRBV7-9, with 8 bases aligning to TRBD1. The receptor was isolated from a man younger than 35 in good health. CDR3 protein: CASSLNDRGGEKLFF. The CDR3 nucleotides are TGTGCCAGCAGCCTAAATGACAGGGGAGGAGAAAAACTGTTTTTT.